This T cell receptor (beta chain) was sequenced for a study of beta chain features in type 1 diabetes (dated by TCRdb to 2016 to 2019). In terms of the full investigation: Mean age, gender distribution, total cell number and subset yield were not different between patients and healthy donors. Regulatory and stem cell-like memory subsets were obtained from only 8 patients and roughly eight healthy donors, while naive and central memory subsets were obtained from all 30 or so donors. A total of roughly 98,000,000 sorted cells were examined across all samples, and a strong correlation was observed between cell number per subset and RNA yield. In the study, TCRB repertoires of sorted circulating CD4+ T cell subsets from recently diagnosed type 1 diabetes patients were compared with those of matched healthy donors. The study at large found these results: Because cDNA rather than genomic DNA was sequenced, highly expressing activated cells could have been over-represented, although no difference in activation and CD3 levels was found between groups. Naive, central memory and regulatory TCRB repertoires appeared to be more alike among patients than among healthy donors. In all four CD4+ subsets, TCRB CDR3 length was moderately but significantly shorter in type 1 diabetes patients. Only small numbers of individuals were included in the HLA sub-analyses, which left unresolved whether HLA type had any influence on TCRB rearrangement. Shorter templates might have been favored by PCR, but patient and control samples were amplified and corrected together, so both groups would have been affected equally by any skew. At VDJ recombination sites, type 1 diabetes patients had fewer insertions and more deleted nucleotides, which implies abnormalities in thymic rearrangement.

The trim is 4 bases for V and 2 bases for J, with a gap of 16 bases between the germline ends. CDR1 SGHNT and CDR2 YYREEE are derived from the germline V gene (reference sequence). The CDR3 starts with the cysteine, ends with the phenylalanine, and has 16 residues. Only CDR3 DNA remains: 48 bases, in frame from the first base. This clone was observed a handful of times. This clone's antigen is unknown. One base away there is no much larger clone; base qualities are not given. The entire amount of isolated RNA was reverse transcribed using the High Capacity cDNA Reverse Transcription Kit, so the sequenced TCRB transcripts were expressed ones. Deep immunoSEQ sequencing was performed on naive, central memory and regulatory T cell samples, with an average of around 3.4 million total reads per sample. Sorted cells were lysed in RLT buffer, and RNA was extracted using DNase-treated RNeasy Micro or Mini kits according to cell number. Each cell subset was processed on its own to prevent cross-contamination, while patient and healthy donor samples were processed together. The immunoSEQ multiplex PCR was used to amplify TCRB sequences from cDNA, generating 87-bp fragments that spanned the CDR3 region. Amplicons were sequenced on the Illumina HiSeq platform. As for the original processing: PCR bias was corrected computationally using synthetic template baselines, and reads within Hamming distance 2 were collapsed, with unmergeable singletons discarded. Reads were aligned against IMGT so that V, D and J genes, CDR3 length and insertions or deletions at six rearrangement sites could be assigned. Within each subset, clonotype counts were normalized to the number of sorted cells before true diversity and Gini coefficients were calculated with the tcR R package. Repertoire sharing was quantified using the overlap coefficient calculated on TCRB nucleotide sequences. Out-of-frame TCRB sequences from naive cells were analyzed to stand in for the pre-selection repertoire. The clones in this table, taken by TCRdb from immuneACCESS, are in-frame only. Not every clone is retained; where verified, under half of the shortfall comes from an unresolved V gene, and the cause of the rest is unknown. The DNA was the basis for D and trimming; V, J and clone size are from that table. Counted in this sample were 550,000 to 850,000 clones; roughly an eighth of them appeared once. 0.02% to 0.025% of the sample belongs to the ten largest clones.

A single peripheral blood draw of about 116 mL on average was collected from each donor into heparinised tubes. Using a panel that included CD45RO, CCR7, CD25, CD127, CD95 and CD27, naive, central memory, regulatory and stem cell-like memory CD4+ T cells were sorted on a BD FACSAria II. Every sorted population had a purity above 95%. Right away, PBMCs were isolated by Lymphoprep density gradient centrifugation and were stained directly, with no culture step. So that batch effects would be minimized, each experiment stained and sorted samples in pairs, pairing one healthy donor with one patient. The sequence came from a man aged 18 to 35 with type 1 diabetes. Sequencing was performed on naive CD4+ T cells from blood. In light of the paper, this sample's cell subset or site label describes: true naive CD4+ T cells. The rearranged chain carries TRBV5-4 and TRBJ2-1; the D gene lacks a confident call. In nucleotide form, the sequence is TGTGCCAGCAGCCTAAACAGTCCCATGGCCTACAATGAGCAGTTCTTC. This is translated as CASSLNSPMAYNEQFF.